This is a list of T cell receptor beta chains from one sample in a study of Ad26.COV2.S vaccination and SARS-CoV-2 variants. TCRdb keeps only in-frame clones here, not all; method: immunoSEQ multiplex PCR. The data contain around 450,000 clones, roughly 89% of them singletons. The sequenced sample was peripheral blood, obtained in a trial of Ad26.COV2.S vaccine versus placebo. The receptors were sampled from a person aged 18-60 years who received the Ad26.COV2.S COVID-19 vaccine or a placebo. Each CDR3 is given with its conserved first and last residue. The D gene is left open where the match is weak. Expanded clones get a size class; other rows say once, few or many, or leave the size out.

abundance,j_gene,d_gene,v_gene,CDR3aa,CDR3nt
.,TRBJ2-1,.,TRBV25-1,CASSGGVAYGEQFF,TGTGCCAGCAGCGGCGGGGTAGCCTATGGAGAGCAGTTCTTC
.,TRBJ2-2,TRBD2,TRBV6-5,CASSLAANTGELFF,TGTGCCAGCTCACTAGCGGCTAACACCGGGGAGCTGTTTTTT
.,TRBJ1-5,.,TRBV4-1,CASSPGGYSNQPQHF,TGCGCCAGCAGCCCCGGAGGTTATAGCAATCAGCCCCAGCATTTT
few,TRBJ2-1,.,TRBV6-1,CASSDNPGIAYNEQFF,TGTGCCAGCAGTGACAACCCCGGGATTGCCTACAATGAGCAGTTCTTC
few,TRBJ2-3,TRBD2,TRBV7-3,CASSANPAGGTDTQYF,TGTGCCAGCAGCGCCAATCCGGCGGGGGGCACTGATACGCAGTATTTT
.,TRBJ1-2,.,TRBV10-3,CAISVTGGILYGYTF,TGTGCCATCAGTGTAACGGGAGGGATCCTCTATGGCTACACCTTC
.,TRBJ2-7,.,TRBV29-1,CSGGDSVRNEQYF,TGCAGCGGAGGGGATTCGGTCAGGAACGAGCAGTACTTC
.,TRBJ1-1,TRBD1,TRBV5-1,CASSLALGDRDPEAFF,TGCGCCAGCAGCTTGGCGCTCGGGGACAGGGATCCAGAAGCTTTCTTT
.,TRBJ2-5,.,TRBV6-5,CASSEARETQYF,TGTGCCAGCAGCGAGGCCCGAGAGACCCAGTACTTC
.,TRBJ2-1,.,TRBV14,CASSQGGGGYNEQFF,TGTGCCAGCAGCCAAGGCGGGGGCGGATACAATGAGCAGTTCTTC
.,TRBJ1-3,TRBD1,TRBV19,CASSIGHRGGNTIYF,TGTGCCAGTAGTATAGGCCACAGGGGCGGAAACACCATATATTTT
.,TRBJ1-5,.,TRBV7-2,CASSLVSGDQPQHF,TGTGCCAGCAGCTTAGTCTCAGGGGATCAGCCCCAGCATTTT
.,TRBJ2-5,.,TRBV6-5,CASTRGWETQYF,TGTGCCAGCACCAGGGGCTGGGAGACCCAGTACTTC
.,TRBJ2-1,TRBD2,TRBV7-6,CASSPSPSGGNNEQFF,TGTGCCAGCAGCCCAAGTCCTAGCGGGGGGAACAATGAGCAGTTCTTC
.,TRBJ2-1,.,TRBV18,CASFPSWSSYNEQFF,TGTGCCAGCTTCCCCAGTTGGAGCTCCTACAATGAGCAGTTCTTC
once,TRBJ2-2,.,TRBV7-2,CASGGTNTGELFF,TGTGCCAGCGGGGGAACGAACACCGGGGAGCTGTTTTTT
.,TRBJ2-7,.,TRBV9,CASSDDFYEQYF,TGTGCCAGCAGCGACGATTTCTACGAGCAGTACTTC